The T cell receptor (beta chain) described here comes from a study of type 1 and type 2 diabetes patients (dated by TCRdb to the mid-2010s). Regarding the complete study: The cohort comprised some 10 type 1 diabetes patients, a few type 2 diabetes patients and six or seven nondiabetic controls recruited in China. Across the study, CD4+ and CD8+ T cells were positively selected from PBMCs by means of CD4 or CD8 MicroBeads on MACS columns. In the study, high-throughput sequencing was used to profile TCRbeta repertoires so that type 1 diabetes, type 2 diabetes and nondiabetic individuals could be compared. Type 2 diabetes patients were used as a disease comparison group for the type 1 diabetes patients. A total of roughly 19 million paired-end reads was generated across the whole study. TCRbeta libraries were sequenced paired-end on Illumina HiSeq 2000 or MiSeq instruments. When roughly 19-cycle amplification was compared with approximately 24-cycle amplification, V gene usage looked similar, suggesting that primer efficiencies were similar and PCR bias was random. What the study reported, not specific to this receptor: Few highly-expanded CD4+ clones, median one, were found in type 2 diabetes patients, accounting for a median around 4% of reads. Type 2 diabetes and control samples had highly correlated V and J gene usage patterns, with the correlation between samples averaging about 0.97. Age and gender were not matched between study groups, possibly biasing interpretation. High diversity was shown by type 2 diabetes repertoires, and the diversity was significantly greater than that of type 1 diabetes repertoires in both CD4+ and CD8+ T cells. Only a limited number of T2D and control samples were sequenced, so some T1D-only HECs might also appear in more T2D or control samples.

Standard classification criteria for type 1 or type 2 diabetes were met by all diabetic patients, and glucose and C-peptide were assessed by WHO-recommended methods. Donors were excluded if they had other autoimmune diseases or infections within the previous four weeks. Roughly 9.5 milliliters of peripheral blood were collected from each participant. LymphoPrep density separation was used to isolate PBMCs. The table lists this clonotype with a few counts. It lacks a known antigen. No quality values exist for individual bases; no much larger clone is one base distant. At the junction V is shortened by 5 bases and J by 3 bases; bases outside the gene matches: 1. The CDR3 runs 12 residues from the cysteine to the phenylalanine. Solely the CDR3 DNA is kept, with 36 bases framed from the first base. According to the germline V gene, CDR1 reads MNHNS and CDR2 reads SASEGT. Sequencing was performed on an Illumina MiSeq. Genomic DNA from sorted T cell subsets served as template for TCRbeta CDR3 amplification. Multiplex PCR with 30 forward and 13 reverse primers amplified the TCRbeta CDR3 region. AMPure XP beads were used to purify the PCR products, after which a second roughly 23-cycle PCR added indices and adaptors. Libraries were gel-purified using the QIAquick Gel Extraction Kit before sequencing. Turning to the authors' computational methods: Paired-end reads were merged with FLASH and aligned to IMGT V, D and J germline references using IgBLAST. Reads with below 70% alignment identity to germline references were discarded, leaving 8.5 million to 14 million reads study-wide. CDR3 boundaries, reading frame and productivity were assigned according to IMGT definitions. A highly-expanded clone was defined as any clone making up 1% or more of reads, and normalized Shannon entropy served as the measure of diversity. Unpaired two-tailed t-tests were used to test group differences in Shannon entropy. TCRdb reanalyzed the raw reads on its own, using fastp at Q25 for trimming and MiXCR for clone calling, and kept in-frame beta chains. Here each entry gathers all rows of one CDR3 protein and keeps the most common genes and DNA. The V and J calls and clone size are TCRdb's, not the authors'. The sample has about 270,000 distinct CDR3 sequences on record, more than 45% of them singletons. Of the sample, approximately 13% falls within the top ten clones.

The origin of this receptor is a man between 18 and 35 years old with type 2 diabetes. Sequenced sample: peripheral blood mononuclear cells (PBMCs). This chain joins TRBV6-1 to TRBJ2-7; 7 nucleotides in the junction match TRBD2. CDR3 sequence: CASSWGGYEQYF. The DNA reads TGTGCCAGCAGTTGGGGGGGCTACGAGCAGTACTTC.